This T cell receptor beta chain was documented in a study of chemoradiotherapy in HPV16-positive cancers (dated by TCRdb to between 2021 and 2024). Broadly, across the study: Candidate HPV-specific T-cell clones and common TCR motifs were defined through functional T-cell assays on cells from a couple of HPV16-positive patients. Whether T-cell immunity against the HPV oncoproteins E6 and E7 changes during chemoradiotherapy and whether survival is affected by this immunity were examined in the study. The candidate HPV-specific TCRs and motifs were then tracked in TCR repertoires from 86 patients with HPV-related cancers.

Repertoires were sampled multiple times during chemoradiotherapy, which allowed clonal expansion in the tumor microenvironment to be followed. With regard to this clone: Its cognate antigen has yet to be identified. Base qualities are not provided; no much larger clone lies one nucleotide away.

The library came from the immunoSEQ multiplex PCR assay. Held by TCRdb, this immuneACCESS table contains in-frame sequences only and omits some clones. Under half of the omission traces to an unresolved V gene where checked; the cause of the rest is unknown. This sample comprises tens of thousands of clones, around 87% of them detected only once. Around 2.3% of the sample goes to the ten largest clones. Ends trimmed: V by 4 bases, J by 6 bases; bases unmatched to a gene: 9. The CDR3 has 14 amino acids, counting the end cysteine and phenylalanine. The sequence is cut down to CDR3 DNA, 42 bases in frame from base 1. The germline V gene provides CDR1 SGDLS and CDR2 YYNGEE. Study-level results and caveats: Expansion of candidate HPV-specific clones and E7-related TCR motifs was observed in the tumor microenvironment during treatment, whereas no such expansion was observed for non-HPV-specific T cells. The functional definition of HPV-specific T cells was derived from only a couple of HPV16-positive patients, and the survival association was reported for HPV16-positive patients. Improved recurrence-free survival in HPV16-positive patients was associated with expansion of HPV-responsive T cells during chemoradiotherapy.

The specimen was blood, collected from a patient who underwent chemoradiotherapy. The rearrangement combines TRBV9 with TRBJ2-7; the central 8 bases match TRBD1. The TCR was taken from a human donor with HPV-associated anogenital cancer. The CDR3 loop reads CASSTYADRAEQYF. At the DNA level, the sequence is TGTGCCAGCAGCACGTACGCGGACAGGGCCGAGCAGTACTTC. Joined to the reference TRBV9 and TRBJ2-7 proteins, this CDR3 gives the full variable domain: DSGVTQTPKHLITATGQRVTLRCSPRSGDLSVYWYQQSLDQGLQFLIQYYNGEERAKGNILERFSAQQFPDLHSELNLSSLELGDSALYFCASSTYADRAEQYFGPGTRLTVT.